The 18 T cell receptor beta chains below were found in one sample sequenced in a study of identical twins. Each CDR3 protein is one row after TCRdb ran MiXCR on the 5' RACE reads. This table has 1.5 million or so distinct CDR3 sequences, around 29% appearing once. Sample: cord blood. These receptors all come from a newborn girl in good health.

The genes are TRBV9 and TRBJ1-1; D ambiguous. Germline CDR1 SGDLS, CDR2 YYNGEE. V lost 0 bases and J 10 bases, leaving 13 bases between the germline ends. The CDR3 consists of 13 residues. The chain's CDR3 is CASSVVVGVGAFF. The CDR3 nucleotides are TGTGCCAGCAGCGTAGTGGTTGGGGTGGGAGCTTTCTTT.

The chain joins TRBV21-1 to TRBJ2-1; the table's D call TRBD2 went unverified against the DNA. TRBV21-1 is reported as a pseudogene. CDR3 length: 14 amino acids. The CDR3 nucleotides read TGTGCCAGGACCGGGACTAGCGGGGGTTATGAGCAGTTCTTC. It translates to CARTGTSGGYEQFF.

The V gene is TRBV28, the J gene TRBJ2-7; 14 nucleotides match TRBD2. Trimming at V came to 6 bases and at J to 7 bases, leaving 8 bases not matched to a gene. The CDR3 covers 15 residues. Germline V lookup: CDR1 MDHEN, CDR2 SYDVKM. The CDR3 protein is CASSRLAGGDNEQYF. DNA of the CDR3: TGTGCCAGCAGCCGACTAGCGGGAGGGGACAATGAGCAGTACTTC.

The chain has TRBV5-4 and TRBJ2-1; D possibly corresponds to TRBD2 (6 bases). The germline CDR1 and CDR2 sequences are SGHNT and YYREEE (reference sequence). Trimming removed 5 bases at V and 2 bases at J, with 14 bases between. This CDR3 has 15 residues. The CDR3 bases are TGTGCCAGCAGTGCAGGAGGGACCCCCTACAATGAGCAGTTCTTC. Translated, it gives CASSAGGTPYNEQFF. Variable domain in full (rest from reference TRBV5-4 and TRBJ2-1): ETGVTQSPTHLIKTRGQQVTLRCSSQSGHNTVSWYQQALGQGPQFIFQYYREEENGRGNFPPRFSGLQFPNYSSELNVNALELDDSALYLCASSAGGTPYNEQFFGPGTRLTVL.

J is TRBJ2-1 and V is TRBV7-2; 11 bases fit TRBD2. The J call could be wrong; TRBJ2-7 is a better fit for the DNA end. The CDR3 spans 16 residues. Looked up from germline, CDR1 is SGHTA and CDR2 is FQGNSA. The CDR3: CASKKLAGESYNEQYF. In nucleotides, the CDR3 is TGTGCCAGCAAAAAACTAGCGGGGGAGTCCTACAATGAGCAGTACTTC.

The genes are TRBV10-3 and TRBJ1-2; D gene ambiguous. Per germline, CDR1 ENHRY and CDR2 SYGVKD. V was pared by 0 bases and J by 3 bases, with 5 bases between. This CDR3 has 13 amino acids. The CDR3 DNA sequence: TGTGCCATCAGTGAGTCCGACGACTATGGCTACACCTTC. Protein product: CAISESDDYGYTF.

The chain carries TRBV4-2 and TRBJ2-7; D is ambiguous. This CDR3 spans 14 amino acids. Trimming cost V 3 bases and J 0 bases, with 9 bases left between them. Germline values: CDR1 LGHNA, CDR2 YNFKEQ. CDR3 coding DNA: TGTGCCAGCAGCCACAAAAAGGTCTCCTACGAGCAGTACTTC. It is translated as CASSHKKVSYEQYF.

The chain uses TRBV19 and TRBJ2-1, with 8 bases aligning to TRBD1. This CDR3 has 15 amino acids. V lost 2 bases and J lost 9; bases outside the gene matches: 9. Germline-derived CDR1 and CDR2 are LNHDA and SQIVND (reference sequence). CDR3 loop: CASSIPGQVDGEQFF. The CDR3 DNA reads TGTGCCAGTAGTATACCGGGACAGGTAGATGGTGAGCAGTTCTTC.

This clonotype was counted once. The genes are TRBV24-1 and TRBJ2-5, with 13 bases that match TRBD2. The V gene end was trimmed by 2 bases and the J gene end by 11 bases; junction bases not matched to a gene: 13. Germline CDR1 reads KGHDR; CDR2 reads SFDVKD. The CDR3 has 17 amino acids. DNA of the CDR3: TGTGCCACCAGTGATTGGACTAGCGGGAGTAGGAACAATGAGCAGTACTTC. Protein: CATSDWTSGSRNNEQYF.

This clonotype was counted a single time. This chain joins TRBV28 and TRBJ2-3; 15 nucleotides match TRBD2. This CDR3 contains 18 residues. Trimming took 5 bases from V and 4 from J; bases not matched to a gene: 10. The germline V gene has CDR1 MDHEN and CDR2 SYDVKM. The CDR3 nucleotides read TGTGCCAGCAGTCTTACTGGACTAGCGGGAGGGCCCCCAGATACGCAGTATTTT. Amino acid sequence: CASSLTGLAGGPPDTQYF.

This clonotype was observed a few times. The chain recombines TRBV11-2 with TRBJ2-5; D not resolved. The germline V gene has CDR1 SGHAT and CDR2 FQNNGV. The CDR3 has 13 residues. The germline V and J ends were trimmed by 8 bases and 2 bases, with 12 bases remaining between them. The CDR3 is CASASIAQETQYF. CDR3 bases: TGTGCCAGCGCCTCGATCGCACAAGAGACCCAGTACTTC.

This clonotype was seen many times. V usage is TRBV29-1 and J usage is TRBJ2-7; tentatively, D is TRBD1 (6 bases). There are 11 residues in the CDR3. Germline CDR1 SQVTM, CDR2 ANQGSEA. The germline V and J ends were trimmed by 4 bases and 5 bases, with 9 bases remaining between them. Here the CDR3 reads CSVGRGHEQYF. The CDR3 DNA sequence: TGCAGCGTTGGCAGGGGCCACGAGCAGTACTTC.

In this sample, this clonotype turned up once. The chain combines TRBV2 with TRBJ2-5; D not certain. This CDR3 is built from 14 residues. The germline CDR1 and CDR2 sequences are SNHLY and FYNNEI. Trimming pared 4 bases from V and 1 base from J, leaving 10 bases between. The CDR3: CASSVARSQETQYF. The CDR3 nucleotides read TGTGCCAGCAGTGTCGCGCGCTCCCAAGAGACCCAGTACTTC.

This clonotype was picked up a small number of times. The rearrangement joins TRBV25-1 to TRBJ1-2; 9 bases fit TRBD1. J was trimmed by 5 bases and V by 3 bases; bases with no gene match: 10. Germline CDR1 MGHDK, CDR2 SYGVNS. There are 16 residues in the CDR3. The CDR3 DNA reads TGTGCCAGCAGTGATCGAGGACAGGGGTTGGGGTATGGCTACACCTTC. Translating gives CASSDRGQGLGYGYTF.

The V call is TRBV9, the J call TRBJ2-1, with 8 bases fitting TRBD2. V shed 3 bases and J 2 bases; nucleotides not matched to a gene: 4. Per germline, CDR1 SGDLS and CDR2 YYNGEE. This CDR3 spans 15 amino acids. CDR3 nucleotides: TGTGCCAGCAGCGAGACTAGCGAGGCCTACAATGAGCAGTTCTTC. Its protein is CASSETSEAYNEQFF.

This CDR3 reads CASSYSGRPSTDTQYF. The CDR3 bases are TGTGCCAGCAGTTACTCTGGGCGGCCTAGCACAGATACGCAGTATTTT. The chain has TRBV6-5 and TRBJ2-3; D ambiguous. CDR1 and CDR2 (germline): MNHEY, SVGAGI. Trimming left V 0 bases short and J 0 bases short, with 10 bases between. CDR3 size: 16 residues.

This clonotype has a handful of counts. The genes are TRBV29-1 and TRBJ1-2, with TRBD1 as a possible D gene (5 bases). The germline V gene has CDR1 SQVTM and CDR2 ANQGSEA. This CDR3 has 12 residues. The germline V and J ends were trimmed by 0 bases and 8 bases, with 10 bases remaining between them. CDR3 DNA: TGCAGCGTTGAAGACAGGGTGGGGGGCTACACCTTC. Translation: CSVEDRVGGYTF. Together with reference TRBV29-1 and TRBJ1-2, the CDR3 gives the full variable domain: SAVISQKPSRDICQRGTSLTIQCQVDSQVTMMFWYRQQPGQSLTLIATANQGSEATYESGFVIDKFPISRPNLTFSTLTVSNMSPEDSSIYLCSVEDRVGGYTFGSGTRLTVV.

The chain recombines TRBV27 with TRBJ2-1, with 13 bases that match TRBD2. The CDR3 has 17 amino acids. Germline-derived CDR1 and CDR2 are MNHEY and SMNVEV (reference sequence). The V segment lost 5 bases and the J segment 6 bases; nucleotides outside the gene matches: 10. CDR3 residues: CASSAVTSGGAGNEQFF. The CDR3 nucleotides read TGTGCCAGCAGTGCTGTTACTAGCGGGGGGGCGGGCAATGAGCAGTTCTTC.